Given below is one T cell receptor beta chain in context. The data belong to a study of CDR3 diversity in severe acne. TCRdb recomputed calls from the PCR reads with MiXCR, one row per CDR3 protein. The table shows about 100,000 distinct CDR3 sequences, with 51% occurring only once. The germline V gene encodes CDR1 MNHEY and CDR2 SVGEGT. CDR3 length: 14 residues. V was pared by 7 bases and J by 4 bases, with 15 bases between. The sequence came from a male donor with acne. Sequenced input: blood. The chain joins TRBV6-2 or TRBV6-3 to TRBJ2-3; D could derive from TRBD1 or TRBD2 (7 bases each). CDR3 region: CASTQGGGPDTQYF. For the CDR3, the DNA is TGTGCCAGCACCCAGGGGGGGGGGCCAGATACGCAGTATTTT.